The T cell receptor (beta chain) described here comes from a study of graft-versus-host responses after intestinal transplantation. At the level of the study: Recipients got multivisceral, liver-intestinal, or isolated intestinal transplants. The whole recipient group had anti-thymocyte globulin induction followed by tacrolimus and steroids for around three years. Notes on the study in general: Investigators detected GvH clones in recipient marrow, with some emerging earlier in ileum or blood. The highest levels of circulating GvH clones went along with early declines in HvG clones after transplant.

Comments on this clone: Its antigen is unidentified.

Clones were read by immunoSEQ multiplex PCR, and TCRdb kept only the in-frame ones, dropping some. The sample yields 98,000 or so clones, approximately 85% seen once. Trimming shortened V by 3 bases and J by 3 bases, and 15 bases separated the two germline ends. Germline V gives CDR1 MNHNS, CDR2 SASEGT. The CDR3 runs 16 residues. The chain has TRBV6-1 and TRBJ1-5, with a tentative D call TRBD1 (5 bases). This material consisted of PBMCs, taken 255 days after intestinal transplant. The clonotype was recovered from a human patient who received an intestinal transplant, so some T cells may come from the graft donor. The CDR3 nucleotides are TGTGCCAGCAGTGACAGGGCTAGTCCCGTCAATCAGCCCCAGCATTTT. Its protein product is CASSDRASPVNQPQHF.